These 12 T cell receptor beta chains originate from one sample sequenced in a study of spatial heterogeneity in lung cancer. The study, taken as a whole, reports: One measure, the expanded intratumoral alpha and beta TCR count, tracked tumor mutation counts.

Antigen specificity for these receptors is unknown. Time point specified: sample taken at primary tumor resection. TCRdb ran MiXCR on the 5' RACE reads and lists one entry per CDR3 protein. The sample contains 10,000 or so distinct CDR3 sequences, around 8.7% of which appear only once. This material consisted of lung tumor tissue, taken at surgery. Source of these receptors: a female donor with early-stage non-small cell lung cancer.

This clonotype was detected ten times or more. The chain is built from TRBV5-5 and TRBJ1-2; 7 bases are a match to TRBD1. This CDR3 region has 15 residues. The germline V gene has CDR1 SGHKS and CDR2 YYEKEE (reference sequence). V lost 1 base to trimming and J lost 4 bases; unmatched junction nucleotides: 7. DNA of the CDR3: TGTGCCAGCAGCTTGAGGCAGGGGGGAACCTATGGCTACACCTTC. Protein product: CASSLRQGGTYGYTF. Variable domain in full (rest from reference TRBV5-5 and TRBJ1-2): DAGVTQSPTHLIKTRGQQVTLRCSPISGHKSVSWYQQVLGQGPQFIFQYYEKEERGRGNFPDRFSARQFPNYSSELNVNALLLGDSALYLCASSLRQGGTYGYTFGSGTRLTVV.

This clonotype was counted ten times or more. The V gene is TRBV24-1, the J gene TRBJ1-1; D unresolved. The CDR3 length is 11 residues. CDR1 is KGHDR and CDR2 is SFDVKD in the germline V gene. Trimming cost V 11 bases and J 12 bases, with 18 bases left between them. The CDR3 coding sequence is TGTGCCAACGATCCAGGCTCGTCCCCTTTCTTT. Translating gives CANDPGSSPFF.

Note on this clonotype: Its ends do not fully match the called genes, so a read error is possible. The chain joins TRBV12-3 or TRBV12-4 to TRBJ2-2, with D perhaps matching TRBD2 (5 bases). The CDR3 is made up of 14 amino acids. CDR3 sequence reads: CVSSPRAGTGELFF. DNA for the CDR3: TGTGTCAGCAGTCCACGGGCGGGCACCGGGGAGCTGTTTTTT.

This clonotype came up many times. The chain recombines TRBV9 with TRBJ2-3, with 11 bases matching TRBD2. The CDR3 spans 18 residues. Trimming at V came to 1 base and at J to 8 bases, leaving 15 bases not matched to a gene. CDR1 is SGDLS and CDR2 is YYNGEE in the germline V gene. In DNA, the CDR3 is TGTGCCAGCAGCGTATCATCTAGCGGGGGGTCTCACAGAAGTACGCAGTATTTT. It encodes CASSVSSSGGSHRSTQYF.

This clonotype was seen many times. For the CDR3, the DNA is TGTGCCAGCAGCCCTGGCGATGAGCAGTTCTTC. Translated: CASSPGDEQFF. The chain joins TRBV7-6 to TRBJ2-1; D unclear. The CDR3 contains 11 residues. Trimming took 5 bases from V and 8 from J, leaving 7 bases between them. The germline V gene has CDR1 SGHVS and CDR2 FNYEAQ. The full variable domain, with the rest looked up from reference TRBV7-6 and TRBJ2-1, is GAGVSQSPRYKVTKRGQDVALRCDPISGHVSLYWYRQALGQGPEFLTYFNYEAQQDKSGLPNDRFSAERPEGSISTLTIQRTEQRDSAMYRCASSPGDEQFFGPGTRLTVL.

This clonotype was recorded many times. This sequence joins TRBV6-5 and TRBJ2-7; 10 bases map to TRBD2. Trimming took 2 bases from V and 1 from J; bases not matched to a gene: 5. CDR1 is MNHEY and CDR2 is SVGAGI in the germline V gene. This CDR3 contains 16 residues. The CDR3 loop reads CASSYRLAGVSYEQYF. The DNA for the CDR3 is TGTGCCAGCAGTTACAGGCTAGCGGGGGTATCCTACGAGCAGTACTTC.

The chain uses TRBV6-2 or TRBV6-3 and TRBJ2-7, with a tentative D call TRBD1 (6 bases). Germline V gives CDR1 MNHEY, CDR2 SVGEGT. This CDR3 contains 15 residues. The V and J ends lost 0 bases and 3 bases respectively, with 12 bases between them. CDR3 loop: CASSYSGRGNYEQYF. For the CDR3, the DNA is TGTGCCAGCAGTTACTCGGGCAGGGGTAACTACGAGCAGTACTTC.

V gene TRBV29-1 combines with J gene TRBJ1-1, with D hard to call. Germline CDR1 SQVTM, CDR2 ANQGSEA. V lost 6 bases to trimming and J lost 0 bases, with 14 bases between them. CDR3 length: 14 amino acids. The CDR3 coding sequence is TGCAGCGTCCCCCCGATTACTATGAACACTGAAGCTTTCTTT. It translates to CSVPPITMNTEAFF.

This clonotype has only a few counts. The chain employs TRBV5-1 and TRBJ2-5, with D unresolved. This CDR3 is 14 amino acids long. The V and J ends lost 0 bases and 0 bases respectively, with 6 bases between them. Germline V lookup: CDR1 SGHRS, CDR2 YFSETQ. The CDR3 bases are TGCGCCAGCAGCTTGGTGGCGTACCAAGAGACCCAGTACTTC. Residues: CASSLVAYQETQYF.

This clonotype was seen ten or more times. The chain links TRBV7-2 to TRBJ2-7; D is perhaps TRBD1 (6 bases). V lost 5 bases to trimming and J lost 3 bases, with 11 bases between them. Germline assignment: CDR1 SGHTA and CDR2 FQGNSA. CDR3 length equals 13 residues. For the CDR3, the DNA is TGTGCCAGCAGCGAAGACAGGCACTACGAGCAGTACTTC. This translates into CASSEDRHYEQYF. Full variable domain (outside the CDR3, taken from reference TRBV7-2 and TRBJ2-7): GAGVSQSPSNKVTEKGKDVELRCDPISGHTALYWYRQSLGQGLEFLIYFQGNSAPDKSGLPSDRFSAERTGGSVSTLTIQRTQQEDSAVYLCASSEDRHYEQYFGPGTRLTVT.

This clonotype has more than one count but fewer than ten. The chain couples TRBV3-1 to TRBJ1-1; 7 nucleotides line up with TRBD1. Germline V gives CDR1 LGHDT, CDR2 YNNKEL (reference sequence). Trimming removed 8 bases from V and 8 bases from J; junction bases left unmatched: 2. There are 10 residues in the CDR3. The CDR3 protein is CASGTAEAFF. In DNA, the CDR3 is TGTGCCAGCGGGACAGCCGAAGCTTTCTTT.

The table lists this clonotype with many counts. The gene calls are TRBV11-3 and TRBJ2-2, with D perhaps assigned TRBD1 or TRBD2 (5 bases each). Per germline, CDR1 SGHNT and CDR2 YENEEA. This CDR3 comprises 14 residues. Deletions cut 5 bases from V and 6 bases from J, with 13 bases between. As DNA, the CDR3 is TGTGCCAGCAGCCTCGTCGGGACGGCCGGGGAGCTGTTTTTT. It is translated as CASSLVGTAGELFF.